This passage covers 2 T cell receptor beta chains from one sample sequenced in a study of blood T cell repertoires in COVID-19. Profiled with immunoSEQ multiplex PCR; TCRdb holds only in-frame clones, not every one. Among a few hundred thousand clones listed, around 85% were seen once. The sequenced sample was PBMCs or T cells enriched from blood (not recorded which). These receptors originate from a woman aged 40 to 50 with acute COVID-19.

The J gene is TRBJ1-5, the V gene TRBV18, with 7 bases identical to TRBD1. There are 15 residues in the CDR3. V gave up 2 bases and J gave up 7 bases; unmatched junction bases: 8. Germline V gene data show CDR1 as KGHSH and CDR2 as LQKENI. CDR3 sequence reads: CASSPTGTEGQPQHF. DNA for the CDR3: TGTGCCAGCTCACCAACGGGGACAGAGGGCCAGCCCCAGCATTTT. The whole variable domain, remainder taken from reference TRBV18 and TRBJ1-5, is NAGVMQNPRHLVRRRGQEARLRCSPMKGHSHVYWYRQLPEEGLKFMVYLQKENIIDESGMPKERFSAEFPKEGPSILRIQQVVRGDSAAYFCASSPTGTEGQPQHFGDGTRLSIL.

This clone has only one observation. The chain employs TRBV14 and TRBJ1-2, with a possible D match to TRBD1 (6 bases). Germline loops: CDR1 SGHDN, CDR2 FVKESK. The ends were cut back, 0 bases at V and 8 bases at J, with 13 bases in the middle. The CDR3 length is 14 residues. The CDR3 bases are TGTGCCAGCAGCCAAGACATGACCAGGGGAGGCTACACCTTC. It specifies CASSQDMTRGGYTF.